Here is one T cell receptor beta chain with its context. Its antigen remains unknown. In unsorted samples, genomic DNA was obtained using 85 million to 90 million PBMCs. PCR replicates performed on unsorted PBMC used about 300 ng DNA, 29,000 or so T cell genomes. The table came from immunoSEQ multiplex PCR; TCRdb's copy has only in-frame clones and leaves some out. This sample carries nearly 500,000 clones, 76% of them seen once, and the ten largest clones take 10% to 15%. These data are taken from a study of shared clonotypes between healthy human individuals. Study results and limitations: Since donors were few, the genetic and exposure-history diversity represented was limited.

CDR3 length equals 18 residues. Trimming cost V 5 bases and J 6 bases; bases outside gene matches: 15. Germline V gene data show CDR1 as SGHAT and CDR2 as FQNNGV. The sequenced material came from PBMCs. The receptor comes from a woman aged 40 to 49 in good health. Some clones in this sample may be carry-over from other donors' samples. V gene TRBV11-2 combines with J gene TRBJ2-1; 11 nucleotides line up with TRBD2. CDR3 region: CASSPRRVASGRPNEQFF. The CDR3 DNA follows: TGTGCCAGCAGCCCGAGACGGGTTGCTAGCGGGAGGCCCAATGAGCAGTTCTTC.